The rows below give T cell receptor beta chains drawn from one sample of a study of early T cells in non-severe SARS-CoV-2 infection. One entry per CDR3 protein results from TCRdb running MiXCR on the 5' RACE reads. In the table there are 50,000 to 60,000 distinct CDR3 sequences, about a tenth of which are singletons. What was sequenced was whole blood. The receptors were sampled from an adult who was a healthcare worker with PCR-confirmed SARS-CoV-2 infection or an uninfected control (not recorded which). Both conserved end residues are trimmed from each CDR3. The order of the fields is CDR3 length, J gene, V gene, CDR3 protein.

14 | TRBJ2-1 | TRBV7-6 | ASSPTTSGGVGEQF
13 | TRBJ1-1 | TRBV3-1 | ASSQGYTLNTEAF
10 | TRBJ2-1 | TRBV11-2 | ASRALGNEQF
15 | TRBJ2-7 | TRBV3-1 | ASSGYLGTGNSYEQY
15 | TRBJ2-3 | TRBV10-3 | AISDVAGGPMRDTQY
12 | TRBJ2-5 | TRBV30 | AWSVLGSGGTQY
13 | TRBJ1-5 | TRBV7-9 | ASSATGEAEQPQH
13 | TRBJ2-3 | TRBV11-2 | ASSLSGGSTDTQY
13 | TRBJ1-2 | TRBV19 | ASSIPWQLDNGYT
14 | TRBJ1-2 | TRBV20-1 | SARDGTMGPNYGYT
12 | TRBJ2-7 | TRBV7-9 | ASSQPGRTYEQY
12 | TRBJ2-3 | TRBV6-5 | ASSWTEYTDTQY
16 | TRBJ2-4 | TRBV20-1 | SAQGLAGGPVAKNIQY
12 | TRBJ2-1 | TRBV29-1 | SVRDRGTYNEQF
13 | TRBJ2-7 | TRBV19 | ASKRQGDGSYEQY
13 | TRBJ1-1 | TRBV12-3/TRBV12-4 | ASSQDTGSDTEAF